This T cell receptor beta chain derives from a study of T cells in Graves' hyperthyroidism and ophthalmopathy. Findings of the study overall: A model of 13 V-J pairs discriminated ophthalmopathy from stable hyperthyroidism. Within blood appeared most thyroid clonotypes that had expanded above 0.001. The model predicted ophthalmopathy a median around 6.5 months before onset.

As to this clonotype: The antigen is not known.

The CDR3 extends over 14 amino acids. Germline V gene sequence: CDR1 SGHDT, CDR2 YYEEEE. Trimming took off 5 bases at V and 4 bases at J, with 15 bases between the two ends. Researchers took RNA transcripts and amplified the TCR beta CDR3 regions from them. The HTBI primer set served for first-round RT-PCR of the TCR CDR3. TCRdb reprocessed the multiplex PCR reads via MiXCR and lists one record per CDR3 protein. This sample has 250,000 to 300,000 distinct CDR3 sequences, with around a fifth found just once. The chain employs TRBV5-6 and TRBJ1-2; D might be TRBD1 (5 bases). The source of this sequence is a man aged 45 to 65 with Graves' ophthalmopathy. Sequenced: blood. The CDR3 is CASSRVTVSYGYTF. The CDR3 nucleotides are TGTGCCAGCAGTCGAGTGACAGTCTCCTATGGCTACACCTTC.